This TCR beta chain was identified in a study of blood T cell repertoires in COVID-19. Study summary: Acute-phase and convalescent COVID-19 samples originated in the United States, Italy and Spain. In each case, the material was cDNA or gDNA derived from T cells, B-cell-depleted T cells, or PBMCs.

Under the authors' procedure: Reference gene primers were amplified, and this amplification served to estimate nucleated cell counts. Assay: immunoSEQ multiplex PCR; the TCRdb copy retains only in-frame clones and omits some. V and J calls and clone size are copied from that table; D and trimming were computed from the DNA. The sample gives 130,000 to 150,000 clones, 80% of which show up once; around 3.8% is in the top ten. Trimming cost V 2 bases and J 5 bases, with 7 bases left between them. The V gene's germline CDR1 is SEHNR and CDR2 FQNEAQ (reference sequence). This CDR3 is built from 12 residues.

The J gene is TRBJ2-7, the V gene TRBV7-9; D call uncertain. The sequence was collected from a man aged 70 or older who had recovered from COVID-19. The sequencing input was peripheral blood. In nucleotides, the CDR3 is TGTGCCAGCAGCTTAATCCTAAACGAGCAGTACTTC. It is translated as CASSLILNEQYF.